This entry lists 19 T cell receptor beta chains sequenced from one sample in a study of T cells in Graves' hyperthyroidism and ophthalmopathy. From RNA transcripts, TCR beta CDR3 regions were amplified. HTBI primers drove first-round RT-PCR of the TCR CDR3. TCRdb independently ran MiXCR on the multiplex PCR reads; one entry per CDR3 protein. Of 500,000 or so distinct CDR3 sequences in the sample, approximately 17% were seen once. The specimen was blood. The origin of the receptors is a woman aged 18-30 years with Graves' ophthalmopathy.

The genes are TRBV20-1 and TRBJ2-2; no firm D call. V dropped 1 base and J dropped 4 bases, with 10 bases sitting between them. Germline CDR1 and CDR2: DFQATT and SNEGSKA (reference sequence). This CDR3 is built from 14 residues. CDR3 sequence: CSARAGVGTGELFF. CDR3 DNA sequence: TGCAGTGCTAGAGCTGGGGTCGGCACCGGGGAGCTGTTTTTT.

The CDR3 DNA is TGTGCCAGCAGTTTACTAGCGGGAGGGGTGGGTGAGCAGTTCTTC. It specifies CASSLLAGGVGEQFF. The chain links TRBV28 to TRBJ2-1, with TRBD2 matching 12 bases. Looked up from germline, CDR1 is MDHEN and CDR2 is SYDVKM. The CDR3 sequence is 15 residues long. With 2 bases clipped from V and 9 bases from J, the junction kept 5 bases outside the gene matches.

A few counts support this clonotype. The CDR3 here is CASSEARDRYNEQFF. In DNA form, the CDR3 reads TGTGCCAGCAGTGAAGCCCGGGACAGGTACAATGAGCAGTTCTTC. The genes are TRBV2 and TRBJ2-1; 8 bases line up with TRBD1. Germline V gives CDR1 SNHLY, CDR2 FYNNEI. V was clipped by 0 bases and J by 4 bases; unmatched bases: 2. This CDR3 comprises 15 residues.

This clonotype was detected many times. V gene TRBV28 combines with J gene TRBJ2-1, with 12 bases lining up with TRBD2. CDR3 length: 16 amino acids. Looked up from germline, CDR1 is MDHEN and CDR2 is SYDVKM. After removal of 6 bases from V and 5 bases from J, the junction contained 8 bases not matched to a gene. In DNA form, the CDR3 reads TGTGCCAGCAGACCGCCGACTAGCGGGAGAGACAATGAGCAGTTCTTC. Amino acid sequence: CASRPPTSGRDNEQFF.

This clonotype was observed at least ten times. The J gene is TRBJ1-4, the V gene TRBV7-9; D unclear. V lost 4 bases to trimming and J lost 0 bases, with 9 bases between them. The CDR3 runs 15 residues. The germline gives CDR1 SEHNR, CDR2 FQNEAQ (reference sequence). The CDR3 DNA is TGTGCCAGCAGCTACCAGGAGGCAACTAATGAAAAACTGTTTTTT. This sequence encodes CASSYQEATNEKLFF.

This clonotype showed up many times. This chain joins TRBV28 and TRBJ2-1; 9 bases map to TRBD2. Unmatched junction bases numbered 7, after V lost 4 bases and J lost 0 bases. The CDR3 runs 17 residues. Germline V gene data show CDR1 as MDHEN and CDR2 as SYDVKM. CDR3: CASSSPRSGSSYNEQFF. DNA for the CDR3: TGTGCCAGCAGTTCCCCCCGTAGCGGGAGCTCCTACAATGAGCAGTTCTTC.

This clonotype was observed a few times. The rearrangement uses TRBV18 and TRBJ2-7; TRBD2 aligns across 8 bases. The CDR3 runs to 15 residues. V was pared by 3 bases and J by 5 bases, with 9 bases of the junction left unmatched. Per germline, CDR1 KGHSH and CDR2 LQKENI. The DNA for the CDR3 is TGTGCCAGCTCACCTGGGACGGGAGGGCCAAACGAGCAGTACTTC. Translated: CASSPGTGGPNEQYF.

This clonotype was seen many times. The V and J genes are TRBV9 and TRBJ1-2; D is unresolved. CDR3 size: 13 residues. Trimming left V 0 bases short and J 3 bases short, with 6 bases between. The V gene's germline CDR1 is SGDLS and CDR2 YYNGEE. The DNA of the CDR3 is TGTGCCAGCAGCGTAGAGGAGGACTATGGCTACACCTTC. This sequence encodes CASSVEEDYGYTF. Based on the CDR3 plus reference TRBV9 and TRBJ1-2, the full variable domain is DSGVTQTPKHLITATGQRVTLRCSPRSGDLSVYWYQQSLDQGLQFLIQYYNGEERAKGNILERFSAQQFPDLHSELNLSSLELGDSALYFCASSVEEDYGYTFGSGTRLTVV.

A note on this clonotype: Being one base from a much bigger clone, this may be a read error. CDR3 in amino acids: CSAAHPTWGGYKQYF. In DNA form, the CDR3 reads TGCAGTGCTGCACATCCGACCTGGGGAGGATACAAGCAGTACTTC. The genes are TRBV20-1 and TRBJ2-7; TRBD2 might be the D (6 bases). Trimming cost V 5 bases and J 8 bases, with 25 bases left between them. The CDR3 has 15 amino acids. The germline V gene encodes CDR1 DFQATT and CDR2 SNEGSKA (reference sequence).

The chain couples TRBV11-2 to TRBJ1-1; 9 positions agree with TRBD1. Unmatched junction bases numbered 5, after V lost 4 bases and J lost 5 bases. Germline CDR1 is SGHAT and CDR2 is FQNNGV. This CDR3 has 14 amino acids. DNA for the CDR3: TGTGCCAGCAGCTCCCACAGGGGGCGGACTGAAGCTTTCTTT. This gives the protein CASSSHRGRTEAFF. Combining the CDR3 with reference TRBV11-2 and TRBJ1-1 gives the whole variable domain EAGVAQSPRYKIIEKRQSVAFWCNPISGHATLYWYQQILGQGPKLLIQFQNNGVVDDSQLPKDRFSAERLKGVDSTLKIQPAKLEDSAVYLCASSSHRGRTEAFFGQGTRLTVV.

This clonotype came up many times. The gene calls are TRBV7-2 and TRBJ1-1; possible D gene TRBD1, 6 bases. The CDR3 contains 15 residues. Between the trimmed V and J ends, which lost 8 bases and 1 base, there was a span of 17 bases. Germline assignment: CDR1 SGHTA and CDR2 FQGNSA. The CDR3 DNA sequence: TGTGCCAGCCAAAAACAGGGCTATGGGAACACTGAAGCTTTCTTT. Translated, it gives CASQKQGYGNTEAFF.

This clonotype was seen at least ten times. V is TRBV30 and J is TRBJ1-1; tentatively, D is TRBD1 (6 bases). The CDR3 extends over 14 amino acids. Trimming took 5 bases from V and 2 from J, leaving 15 bases between them. Germline CDR1 reads GTSNPN; CDR2 reads SVGIG (reference sequence). CDR3 residues: CAWSPGVTNTEAFF. For the CDR3, the DNA is TGTGCCTGGTCCCCAGGGGTGACCAACACTGAAGCTTTCTTT.

This clonotype came up many times. The chain uses TRBV20-1 and TRBJ2-3, with TRBD2 identical over 11 bases. The CDR3 spans 14 residues. Germline V gene data show CDR1 as DFQATT and CDR2 as SNEGSKA (reference sequence). Trimming removed 6 bases from V and 6 bases from J; junction bases left unmatched: 8. CDR3 amino acids: CSAISGGALDTQYF. The CDR3 bases are TGCAGTGCCATTAGCGGGGGGGCCCTGGATACGCAGTATTTT.

J is TRBJ1-6 and V is TRBV20-1, with D unclear. Germline CDR1 and CDR2: DFQATT and SNEGSKA (reference sequence). This CDR3 has 16 amino acids. With 5 bases removed from V and 0 bases from J, the gap between germline ends came to 14 bases. CDR3 DNA: TGCAGTGCTTGCCCGGATGGGAGCTCCTATAATTCACCCCTCCACTTT. Protein sequence: CSACPDGSSYNSPLHF.

V is TRBV2 and J is TRBJ1-1; weak D call: TRBD1 (5 bases). The CDR3 loop spans 13 amino acids. The V end was cut by 4 bases, the J end by 4 bases, with 10 bases between. The germline V gene encodes CDR1 SNHLY and CDR2 FYNNEI. The DNA of the CDR3 is TGTGCCAGCAGTGTTAAGGGGCTCACTGAAGCTTTCTTT. Amino acids: CASSVKGLTEAFF.

Details on this clonotype: A much larger clone differs from this one at a single base, so this may be a read error. This chain uses TRBV27 with TRBJ2-3; 12 bases line up with TRBD1. Germline CDR1 is MNHEY and CDR2 is SMNVEV (reference sequence). The trim removed 5 bases at V and 2 bases at J, leaving 17 bases unmatched. The CDR3 is 20 residues long. DNA of the CDR3: TGTGCCAGCAGTCCAATCCCGGGACAGGGGGCGCTTAGGAACACAGATACGCAGTATTTT. It is translated as CASSPIPGQGALRNTDTQYF.

CDR3 nucleotides: TGTGCCAGTAGCATGGGGGTGGACAGGGGATACGAGCAGTACTTC. This gives the protein CASSMGVDRGYEQYF. The chain carries TRBV19 and TRBJ2-7, with TRBD1 matching over 9 bases. V was pared by 6 bases and J by 4 bases, with 10 bases of the junction left unmatched. This CDR3 has 15 amino acids. Germline values: CDR1 LNHDA, CDR2 SQIVND (reference sequence). Filled out from reference TRBV19 and TRBJ2-7, the complete variable domain reads DGGITQSPKYLFRKEGQNVTLSCEQNLNHDAMYWYRQDPGQGLRLIYYSQIVNDFQKGDIAEGYSVSREKKESFPLTVTSAQKNPTAFYLCASSMGVDRGYEQYFGPGTRLTVT.

This chain links TRBV13 with TRBJ1-2; D remains unclear. Trimming left V 0 bases short and J 6 bases short, with 11 bases between. This CDR3 is 14 amino acids long. Germline CDR1 PRHDT, CDR2 FYEKMQ (reference sequence). In nucleotides, the CDR3 is TGTGCCAGCAGCTTAGGGTGGACGTGGCATGGCTACACCTTC. This encodes CASSLGWTWHGYTF.

This clonotype was observed at least ten times. V gene TRBV30 combines with J gene TRBJ2-7; 9 bases align to TRBD2. V was pared by 6 bases and J by 0 bases, with 3 bases of the junction left unmatched. This CDR3 is built from 13 residues. Germline assignment: CDR1 GTSNPN and CDR2 SVGIG (reference sequence). The CDR3 here is CACFSGGSYEQYF. Written as DNA, the CDR3 is TGTGCCTGCTTTAGCGGGGGCTCCTACGAGCAGTACTTC.